In its sample, the clone carrying this T cell receptor (beta chain) was seen many times. The V and J ends lost 4 bases and 3 bases respectively, with 13 bases between them. In germline, CDR1 is MDHEN, CDR2 SYDVKM. The CDR3 length is 15 residues. Alongside a J-beta primer mix, a sample-barcoded 5' primer served in a second PCR lasting about 7 to 11 cycles. Each cDNA molecule, via a template-switch adaptor with 12 random nucleotides, was tagged. TCRdb independently ran MiXCR on the 5' RACE reads; one entry per CDR3 protein. The sample records about 650,000 distinct CDR3 sequences, roughly 32% being singletons. This entry is derived from a study of blood T cells in healthy people across ages. Each donor gave 9 to 10 milliliters of peripheral blood. Each sample yielded at least 6 micrograms of PBMC total RNA.

The TCR sequence derives from a woman aged 80 or over in good health. The chain recombines TRBV28 with TRBJ2-4; D is possibly TRBD1 or TRBD2 (5 bases each). Specimen: blood. The CDR3 nucleotides are TGTGCCAGCAGTTCCCTCCTTGGGGGCAAAAACATTCAGTACTTC. Its translation: CASSSLLGGKNIQYF.